The next 12 T cell receptor beta chains were all read from a single sample in a study of T cells in Graves' hyperthyroidism and ophthalmopathy. Researchers took RNA transcripts and amplified the TCR beta CDR3 regions from them. When the TCR CDR3 underwent first-round RT-PCR, the HTBI primer set was used. TCRdb called the multiplex PCR reads again in MiXCR, with one record for every CDR3 protein. The data hold some 350,000 distinct CDR3 sequences, with 25% observed a single time. What was sequenced was blood. The receptors derive from a man in his forties or fifties with Graves' hyperthyroidism.

This clonotype was observed a handful of times. V gene TRBV5-1 combines with J gene TRBJ2-7; 9 bases agree with TRBD2. Per the germline V gene, CDR1 is SGHRS and CDR2 is YFSETQ. The CDR3 spans 15 residues. With 3 bases clipped from V and 4 bases from J, the junction kept 8 bases outside the gene matches. The DNA for the CDR3 is TGCGCCAGCAGCTCTATAGCGGGAGCAGGTTACGAGCAGTACTTC. It translates to CASSSIAGAGYEQYF. Supplemented by reference TRBV5-1 and TRBJ2-7, the full variable domain reads KAGVTQTPRYLIKTRGQQVTLSCSPISGHRSVSWYQQTPGQGLQFLFEYFSETQRNKGNFPGRFSGRQFSNSRSEMNVSTLELGDSALYLCASSSIAGAGYEQYFGPGTRLTVT.

This clonotype was observed a handful of times. The chain has TRBV11-3 and TRBJ2-5; no clear D gene. Germline V gene data show CDR1 as SGHNT and CDR2 as YENEEA. This CDR3 has 10 residues. Trimming shortened V by 9 bases and J by 7 bases, and 9 bases separated the two germline ends. The CDR3 loop is CASGDGTQYF. CDR3 bases: TGTGCCAGTGGGGATGGGACCCAGTACTTC.

This clonotype was seen a handful of times. The chain employs TRBV11-1 and TRBJ2-3; no clear D gene. The CDR3 contains 14 residues. Trimming took off 0 bases at V and 2 bases at J, with 6 bases between the two ends. Germline loops: CDR1 SGHAT, CDR2 FQDESV (reference sequence). DNA for the CDR3: TGTGCCAGCAGCTTAGCGGCGGCCACAGATACGCAGTATTTT. Residues: CASSLAAATDTQYF.

This clonotype was detected only once. This may be a read error, as it is one base from a much larger clone. The V call is TRBV20-1, the J call TRBJ2-5, with 8 positions matching TRBD1. The germline CDR1 and CDR2 sequences are DFQATT and SNEGSKA (reference sequence). CDR3 size: 13 residues. After removal of 5 bases from V and 4 bases from J, the junction contained 6 bases not matched to a gene. CDR3 sequence reads: CSADGQGTETQYF. The CDR3 DNA sequence: TGCAGTGCTGACGGACAGGGAACAGAGACCCAGTACTTC.

In this sample, this clonotype turned up many times. CDR3 in DNA: TGTGCCAGCAGCCAAAGGCAGAACTACGAGCAGTACTTC. It encodes CASSQRQNYEQYF. The chain employs TRBV3-1 and TRBJ2-7; D is unresolved. Germline loops: CDR1 LGHDT, CDR2 YNNKEL (reference sequence). The CDR3 totals 13 residues. V was pared by 2 bases and J by 3 bases, with 8 bases between.

This clonotype was detected only a few times. This chain links TRBV6-2 or TRBV6-3 with TRBJ1-2; D is perhaps TRBD1 (6 bases). Germline-derived CDR1 and CDR2 are MNHEY and SVGEGT. The V gene lost 7 bases and the J gene lost 8 bases, with 20 bases spanning the gap. The CDR3 loop spans 14 amino acids. In DNA form, the CDR3 reads TGTGCCAGCATTCTAACGGGGGGGGCGCGCGGCTACACCTTC. Amino acids: CASILTGGARGYTF.

The sample holds many counts of this clonotype. The rearrangement links TRBV12-3 or TRBV12-4 to TRBJ1-2, with unresolved D. This CDR3 spans 14 amino acids. The V and J ends lost 5 bases and 5 bases respectively, with 15 bases between them. The chain's CDR3 is CASSMTGERYGYTF. CDR3 sequence (DNA): TGTGCCAGCAGTATGACCGGGGAGCGGTATGGCTACACCTTC.

In this sample, this clonotype turned up a few times. The chain couples TRBV19 to TRBJ1-2, with D perhaps TRBD1 (5 bases). Germline V CDR1 and CDR2: LNHDA, SQIVND (reference sequence). The V gene lost 9 bases and the J gene lost 5 bases, with 19 bases spanning the gap. This CDR3 is built from 14 residues. CDR3 nucleotides: TGTGCCAGCCGACCTCGGGACTACGGTTATGGCTACACCTTC. Translation gives CASRPRDYGYGYTF.

J is TRBJ2-2 and V is TRBV12-3 or TRBV12-4; TRBD2 agrees at 7 bases. The CDR3 runs 13 residues. Trimming removed 6 bases from V and 4 bases from J; junction bases left unmatched: 2. The CDR3 DNA reads as TGTGCCAGCAGAAGGACTAGCACCGGGGAGCTGTTTTTT. It encodes CASRRTSTGELFF.

The CDR3 loop is CASSPGRSYGYTF. CDR3 in DNA: TGTGCCAGCAGCCCGGGACGGAGCTATGGCTACACCTTC. The chain carries TRBV5-6 and TRBJ1-2, with D maybe TRBD1 (5 bases). Trimming removed 4 bases at V and 4 bases at J, with 11 bases between. The CDR3 length is 13 residues. Germline CDR1 is SGHDT and CDR2 is YYEEEE.

The J gene is TRBJ1-2, the V gene TRBV15; 7 bases map to TRBD1. V lost 8 bases to trimming and J lost 0 bases; unmatched junction nucleotides: 6. Germline V lookup: CDR1 LNHNV, CDR2 YYDKDF (reference sequence). The CDR3 has 14 amino acids. In DNA, the CDR3 is TGTGCCACCCGCAAAGGACAGGCTAACTATGGCTACACCTTC. Translating it yields CATRKGQANYGYTF.

The chain employs TRBV7-6 and TRBJ2-5; tentatively, D is TRBD1 (6 bases). V lost 1 base to trimming and J lost 2 bases, with 8 bases between them. CDR3 length: 14 residues. From germline, CDR1 is SGHVS and CDR2 FNYEAQ. CDR3 residues: CASSLDQGQETQYF. DNA for the CDR3: TGTGCCAGCAGCTTAGACCAGGGGCAAGAGACCCAGTACTTC.